These 9 T cell receptor beta chains originate from one sample sequenced in a study of T cell changes during pregnancy in multiple sclerosis. The table came from immunoSEQ multiplex PCR; TCRdb's copy has only in-frame clones and leaves some out. The repertoire holds about 60,000 clones, 93% seen once, with approximately 3.3% in the top ten. Sequencing used CD8+ T cells from peripheral blood mononuclear cells, obtained in the second trimester of pregnancy. All receptors come from a female donor with multiple sclerosis, enrolled in a pregnancy study.

The V gene is TRBV6-5, the J gene TRBJ2-1; 8 positions match TRBD1. Losses at the gene ends were 7 bases for V and 5 bases for J; bases not matched to a gene: 10. CDR1 and CDR2 from the germline V gene are MNHEY and SVGAGI. This CDR3 spans 15 amino acids. The CDR3 nucleotides are TGTGCCAGCACCAACTTTCAGGGGGCCCACAATGAGCAGTTCTTC. It translates to CASTNFQGAHNEQFF.

This clone was observed a few times. The rearrangement uses TRBV4-2 and TRBJ1-2; D ambiguous. The CDR3 consists of 16 residues. The ends were cut back, 0 bases at V and 8 bases at J, with 19 bases in the middle. Germline V gives CDR1 LGHNA, CDR2 YNFKEQ. The CDR3 DNA sequence: TGTGCCAGCAGCCAAGATCAATACAATAGCAAGGAGGGCTACACCTTC. This codes for CASSQDQYNSKEGYTF.

The V and J genes are TRBV27 and TRBJ2-7; TRBD2 matches 10 bases. Unmatched junction bases numbered 0, after V lost 1 base and J lost 6 bases. Per germline, CDR1 MNHEY and CDR2 SMNVEV (reference sequence). The length of the CDR3 is 13 residues. This chain's CDR3 is CASSLWTSGEQYF. The CDR3 region has the DNA TGTGCCAGCAGTTTATGGACTAGCGGCGAGCAGTACTTC.

The count of this clone is one. The V and J genes are TRBV10-1 and TRBJ1-4, with D possibly being TRBD1 (6 bases). The CDR3 is made up of 15 amino acids. Germline CDR1 WNHNN, CDR2 SYGVQD (reference sequence). V dropped 6 bases and J dropped 3 bases, with 14 bases sitting between them. CDR3 sequence reads: CASRRYRAANEKLFF. In nucleotides, the CDR3 is TGCGCCAGCAGGAGATACAGGGCGGCTAATGAAAAACTGTTTTTT.

This clone was detected once. CDR3 loop: CASSFTQDTQYF. DNA of the CDR3: TGTGCCAGCAGCTTCACTCAAGATACGCAGTATTTT. The chain is built from TRBV7-9 and TRBJ2-3, with no clear D. V lost 3 bases and J lost 5, with 6 bases in between. The germline V gene has CDR1 SEHNR and CDR2 FQNEAQ (reference sequence). The CDR3 is made up of 12 amino acids.

This clone is medium-sized (0.01 to 0.1%) by share. The J gene is TRBJ2-3, the V gene TRBV27; tentative D call: TRBD1 (6 bases). The V gene lost 6 bases and the J gene lost 2 bases, with 12 bases spanning the gap. CDR3 length equals 14 residues. Germline V CDR1 and CDR2: MNHEY, SMNVEV (reference sequence). The CDR3 loop is CASSDRSYTDTQYF. Written as DNA, the CDR3 is TGTGCCAGCAGCGACAGGTCTTACACAGATACGCAGTATTTT.

V gene TRBV2 combines with J gene TRBJ2-2; 14 nucleotides line up with TRBD2. CDR1 and CDR2 (germline): SNHLY, FYNNEI. Unmatched junction bases numbered 2, after V lost 8 bases and J lost 6 bases. CDR3 length: 14 residues. This CDR3 reads CASLGLAGAGELFF. CDR3 coding DNA: TGTGCCAGCCTGGGACTAGCGGGAGCCGGGGAGCTGTTTTTT.

This chain joins TRBV9 and TRBJ2-1; a possible D gene is TRBD2 (6 bases). Looked up from germline, CDR1 is SGDLS and CDR2 is YYNGEE. The CDR3 has 14 amino acids. Trimming pared 4 bases from V and 5 bases from J, leaving 13 bases between. In DNA, the CDR3 is TGTGCCAGCAGCACCCCGGGAGCTAACAATGAGCAGTTCTTC. Its translation is CASSTPGANNEQFF.

In this sample, this clone turned up once. The rearrangement links TRBV5-6 to TRBJ2-4; D remains unclear. The CDR3 spans 15 residues. Germline-derived CDR1 and CDR2 are SGHDT and YYEEEE. The ends were cut back, 4 bases at V and 0 bases at J, with 11 bases in the middle. This CDR3 is CASSGANLAKNIQYF. CDR3 DNA: TGTGCCAGCAGCGGAGCTAACCTAGCCAAAAACATTCAGTACTTC.